This T cell receptor (beta chain) was recorded in a study of beta chain features in type 1 diabetes. Study conclusions and caveats: PCR could preferentially amplify shorter templates, alike in patients and controls. Compared to healthy donors, patients appeared to have naive, central memory and Treg TCRB repertoires that were more alike. A definitive answer on HLA type influencing TCRB rearrangement was not reached here. All four CD4+ subsets from Type 1 diabetes patients carried moderately but significantly shorter TCRB CDR3s.

The authors reverse transcribed all of the isolated RNA, so sequencing captured expressed TCRB transcripts. The assay was immunoSEQ multiplex PCR, and TCRdb's table has in-frame clones only and misses some. Of about 26,000 clones listed, roughly 53% are singletons. On this clone itself: The antigen is not known.

It was via CD45RO/CCR7/CD25/CD127/CD95/CD27 that CD4+ naive, central memory, regulatory and stem cell-like memory cells were sorted. Between the trimmed V and J ends, which lost 4 bases and 8 bases, there was a span of 20 bases. CDR3 length: 15 residues. Germline CDR1 reads SNHLY; CDR2 reads FYNNEI. The rearrangement links TRBV2 to TRBJ1-2; D uncertain. Sequencing was performed on stem cell memory CD4+ T cells from blood. The source of this sequence is a man aged 30 to 45 with type 1 diabetes. The CDR3, as DNA: TGTGCCAGCAGTGGAGTAGCACCACCCCTCGGGGGCTACACCTTC. Its translation is CASSGVAPPLGGYTF.